A single sample is the source of the 9 T cell receptor beta chains below, sequenced in a study of shared clonotypes between healthy human individuals (dated by TCRdb to the early 2020s). Library preparation was by the immunoSEQ multiplex PCR assay. TCRdb provides this immuneACCESS table in a form limited to in-frame rearrangements. Some clones are lacking; in checked studies, under half of them reflect an unresolved V gene, and why the rest are absent is not known. This sample has about 2,500,000 clones in its table, and roughly 92% of those were observed once. The ten top clones hold around 0.14% of the sample. The sequenced sample was naive CD4+ T cells sorted from blood. The cell subset or site label corresponds to: CD45RA+ positively selected. Receptors originate from a man aged 18 to 30 in good health.

The gene calls are TRBV19 and TRBJ2-2; D unresolved. Trimming pared 3 bases from V and 2 bases from J, leaving 10 bases between. The CDR3 sequence is 15 residues long. Germline V gene lookup returns CDR1 LNHDA and CDR2 SQIVND (reference sequence). CDR3 residues: CASSIGRSNTGELFF. The CDR3 region has the DNA TGTGCCAGTAGTATTGGGCGGTCAAACACCGGGGAGCTGTTTTTT.

This clone was counted once. The chain carries TRBV7-2 and TRBJ2-3; TRBD2 matches at 10 bases. The CDR3 has 14 amino acids. Germline CDR1 SGHTA, CDR2 FQGNSA. Unmatched junction bases numbered 7, after V lost 10 bases and J lost 3 bases. The CDR3: CATASGRVTDTQYF. CDR3 DNA sequence: TGTGCCACCGCTAGCGGGAGAGTAACAGATACGCAGTATTTT.

This chain joins TRBV9 and TRBJ2-5; possibly TRBD1 for D (6 bases). Germline-derived CDR1 and CDR2 are SGDLS and YYNGEE. CDR3 length equals 14 residues. V was shortened by 0 bases and J by 5 bases, with 11 bases between the two germline ends. This CDR3 reads CASSVAQGPETQYF. The CDR3 coding sequence is TGTGCCAGCAGCGTAGCTCAGGGGCCTGAGACCCAGTACTTC.

The chain employs TRBV29-1 and TRBJ2-7, with 9 bases matching TRBD1. The CDR3 runs 13 residues. Germline CDR1 SQVTM, CDR2 ANQGSEA. J gave up 1 base and V 6 bases, and 4 bases lay outside the gene matches. CDR3 sequence: CSVPGTGSYEQYF. Here the CDR3 DNA reads TGCAGCGTCCCCGGGACAGGGTCCTACGAGCAGTACTTC.

Notes on this clone: Other DNA sequences of this sample code for an identical CDR3. The chain uses TRBV5-1 and TRBJ2-7; no reliable D call. The germline V gene has CDR1 SGHRS and CDR2 YFSETQ. Trimming removed 4 bases at V and 3 bases at J, with 5 bases between. This CDR3 is built from 11 residues. The CDR3 nucleotides are TGCGCCAGCAGCCTGTACTACGAGCAGTACTTC. The encoded protein is CASSLYYEQYF.

The chain recombines TRBV29-1 with TRBJ2-2, with a weak D call TRBD1 (5 bases). The CDR3 is 14 amino acids. Germline V gives CDR1 SQVTM, CDR2 ANQGSEA. V lost 3 bases to trimming and J lost 5 bases, with 13 bases between them. The CDR3, as DNA: TGCAGCGTTGAGAAGGGGCTGGGGACCGGGGAGCTGTTTTTT. Translating gives CSVEKGLGTGELFF.

The gene calls are TRBV28 and TRBJ1-6; D is possibly TRBD1 (6 bases). Between the trimmed V and J ends, which lost 6 bases and 4 bases, there was a span of 7 bases. Germline CDR1 reads MDHEN; CDR2 reads SYDVKM. This CDR3 spans 13 amino acids. For the CDR3, the DNA is TGTGCCAGCAGAACAGGGTATAATTCACCCCTCCACTTT. Translating it yields CASRTGYNSPLHF.

This chain links TRBV7-3 with TRBJ2-2; D unresolved. The V and J ends lost 1 base and 6 bases respectively, with 6 bases between them. Germline lookup yields CDR1 SGHTA and CDR2 FQGTGA. This CDR3 has 13 residues. The CDR3, as DNA: TGTGCCAGCAGCTTAATAGGGTCCGGGGAGCTGTTTTTT. Its protein product is CASSLIGSGELFF.

The chain has TRBV5-1 and TRBJ2-5; 8 bases are shared with TRBD2. V shed 7 bases, J shed 4 bases, and the junction held 12 bases outside the gene matches. Germline V gene lookup returns CDR1 SGHRS and CDR2 YFSETQ. This CDR3 region has 15 residues. CDR3 DNA sequence: TGCGCCAGCTCCCAAGGGGGACTAGGGACAGAGACCCAGTACTTC. As protein: CASSQGGLGTETQYF.